This T cell receptor (beta chain) was sequenced during a study of metastatic and nonmetastatic thyroid tumors. Study overall: Across peripheral blood and tumor or nodule tissue samples taken from malignant and benign thyroid patients, the repertoires were compared with one another. Whole-study results and caveats: It was reportedly found that TCR beta diversity was significantly higher in malignant thyroid tumors than in benign nodules, a difference seen in both blood and tumor samples.

This clone was seen at least ten times. Its antigen is unknown. Every patient underwent thyroid surgery untreated. In the source study's methods: CDR3 was compared across clinicopathological groups, and the resulting differences were used to build a distant-metastasis classifier for papillary thyroid cancer. With MiXCR, TCRdb called clones anew from the PCR reads. TCRdb's processing, not the authors', yielded these V and J calls. Altogether around 16,000 clones are present, approximately 15% being singletons, with the ten largest covering around 15%. The receptor's source is a female donor with papillary thyroid cancer or a benign thyroid nodule (not recorded which). Some clones in this sample may be carry-over from other donors' samples. Sequences were obtained from blood.

CDR3 nucleotide sequence: TGTGCCAGCCGTAGTTTGGGACAGGGGTTGGGAACTAATGAAAAACTGTTTTTT. Its protein is CASRSLGQGLGTNEKLFF. The chain is built from TRBV27 and TRBJ1-4; TRBD1 matches at 10 bases. The germline gives CDR1 MNHEY, CDR2 SMNVEV (reference sequence). The J segment lost 1 base and the V segment lost 8 bases, leaving 13 bases of the junction unmatched. The length of the CDR3 is 18 residues.